The 30 T cell receptor beta chains below come from one sample, sequenced in a study of OX40 agonist ivuxolimab in advanced cancers. Libraries were prepared by immunoSEQ multiplex PCR; TCRdb keeps only in-frame clonotypes and omits some of them. The sample shows 98,000 or so clones, 80% to 90% of them seen only once. This sample comprised CD4+ or CD8+ T cells sorted from blood, obtained in a trial of the OX40 agonist ivuxolimab. These receptors were collected from an adult with an advanced solid tumor such as melanoma, head and neck, liver or kidney cancer.

The chain employs TRBV19 and TRBJ1-1; D gene unclear. This CDR3 spans 14 amino acids. Germline lookup yields CDR1 LNHDA and CDR2 SQIVND (reference sequence). V was trimmed by 1 base and J by 7 bases, leaving 13 bases between them. CDR3 in amino acids: CASSIAGNFGEAFF. Here the CDR3 DNA reads TGTGCCAGTAGTATAGCTGGGAACTTTGGTGAAGCTTTCTTT.

With respect to this clone: This specimen includes other DNA sequences encoding the same CDR3. CDR3 in amino acids: CASSVGAGMNTEAFF. In DNA, the CDR3 is TGTGCCAGCAGCGTAGGAGCAGGGATGAACACTGAAGCTTTCTTT. This rearrangement joins TRBV9 to TRBJ1-1; possible D gene TRBD1, 5 bases. The CDR3 is 15 residues long. Trimming took off 0 bases at V and 0 bases at J, with 9 bases between the two ends. Germline V gene data show CDR1 as SGDLS and CDR2 as YYNGEE.

This clone was detected only once. The chain carries TRBV27 and TRBJ2-5; 9 nucleotides line up with TRBD1. The germline gives CDR1 MNHEY, CDR2 SMNVEV (reference sequence). This CDR3 spans 15 amino acids. V lost 6 bases and J lost 0; bases outside the gene matches: 5. The CDR3: CASSHTGGNQETQYF. CDR3 in DNA: TGTGCCAGCAGCCATACAGGGGGCAACCAAGAGACCCAGTACTTC.

The V gene is TRBV6-6, the J gene TRBJ2-2; tentative D call: TRBD2 (6 bases). V was cut by 5 bases and J by 3 bases, with 16 bases left in between. Germline V lookup: CDR1 MNHNY, CDR2 SVGAGI (reference sequence). The length of the CDR3 is 16 residues. The CDR3 DNA is TGTGCCAGCAGTCCGCGGGAAGGGGACCACACCGGGGAGCTGTTTTTT. Protein sequence: CASSPREGDHTGELFF.

The chain recombines TRBV5-4 with TRBJ2-1; 12 positions match TRBD2. In germline, CDR1 is SGHNT, CDR2 YYREEE (reference sequence). The CDR3 has 16 amino acids. Trimming removed 2 bases from V and 6 bases from J; junction bases left unmatched: 6. The CDR3 DNA is TGTGCCAGCAGCTTTCCTAGCGGGGGGGGAGGCAATGAGCAGTTCTTC. This codes for CASSFPSGGGGNEQFF.

The chain joins TRBV7-2 to TRBJ1-5; possible D gene TRBD1, 6 bases. From germline, CDR1 is SGHTA and CDR2 FQGNSA. There are 15 residues in the CDR3. With 3 bases removed from V and 2 bases from J, the gap between germline ends came to 11 bases. CDR3 protein: CASSFIAGGNQPQHF. The CDR3, as DNA: TGTGCCAGCAGCTTTATCGCAGGGGGCAATCAGCCCCAGCATTTT.

The rearrangement joins TRBV19 to TRBJ1-4; a possible D gene is TRBD1 (6 bases). The germline V gene encodes CDR1 LNHDA and CDR2 SQIVND (reference sequence). The CDR3 runs to 15 residues. V was shortened by 6 bases and J by 4 bases, with 15 bases between the two germline ends. CDR3: CASRTQDSFNEKLFF. DNA for the CDR3: TGTGCCAGTAGAACTCAGGACAGCTTTAATGAAAAACTGTTTTTT.

This clone appeared a single time. This chain joins TRBV27 and TRBJ2-2; the D gene could be TRBD1 or TRBD2 (5 bases each). The germline V gene has CDR1 MNHEY and CDR2 SMNVEV (reference sequence). This CDR3 is built from 14 residues. V was trimmed by 10 bases and J by 1 base, leaving 13 bases between them. CDR3 nucleotide sequence: TGTGCCACCCGAGGGGCCCTGAACACCGGGGAGCTGTTTTTT. This codes for CATRGALNTGELFF.

The table lists this clone with a few counts. The rearrangement uses TRBV4-1 and TRBJ1-1; D gene unclear. The V end was cut by 1 base, the J end by 0 bases, with 9 bases between. The V gene's germline CDR1 is MGHRA and CDR2 YSYEKL. This CDR3 is built from 15 residues. The CDR3 spells CASSQVGPLNTEAFF. DNA for the CDR3: TGCGCCAGCAGCCAAGTCGGGCCCCTGAACACTGAAGCTTTCTTT.

The V call is TRBV6-1, the J call TRBJ2-7; no clear D gene. The germline V and J ends were trimmed by 3 bases and 3 bases, with 3 bases remaining between them. The CDR3 has 11 amino acids. Germline CDR1 reads MNHNS; CDR2 reads SASEGT. The CDR3 DNA is TGTGCCAGCAGTGAGTTCTACGAGCAGTACTTC. Protein sequence: CASSEFYEQYF.

The chain uses TRBV19 and TRBJ1-1, with D tentatively TRBD1 (5 bases). Germline CDR1 LNHDA, CDR2 SQIVND (reference sequence). The germline V and J ends were trimmed by 5 bases and 3 bases, with 13 bases remaining between them. This CDR3 is 14 amino acids long. The CDR3 is CASSFSGTHTEAFF. CDR3 bases: TGTGCCAGTAGTTTCTCGGGGACCCACACTGAAGCTTTCTTT. Combining the CDR3 with reference TRBV19 and TRBJ1-1 gives the whole variable domain DGGITQSPKYLFRKEGQNVTLSCEQNLNHDAMYWYRQDPGQGLRLIYYSQIVNDFQKGDIAEGYSVSREKKESFPLTVTSAQKNPTAFYLCASSFSGTHTEAFFGQGTRLTVV.

J is TRBJ2-6 and V is TRBV10-3; unclear D gene. There are 17 residues in the CDR3. Germline values: CDR1 ENHRY, CDR2 SYGVKD. V gave up 9 bases and J gave up 0 bases, with 18 bases separating them. The CDR3 region is CAIMRLGPYSGANVLTF. The CDR3 nucleotides read TGTGCCATAATGAGGTTAGGGCCCTACTCTGGGGCCAACGTCCTGACTTTC.

This rearrangement joins TRBV7-6 to TRBJ1-4; weak D call: TRBD1 (5 bases). CDR1 and CDR2 (germline): SGHVS, FNYEAQ. This CDR3 has 14 amino acids. Trimming pared 1 base from V and 10 bases from J, leaving 13 bases between. The CDR3 bases are TGTGCCAGCAGCTTAGAAGGACATGGTGGAAAACTGTTTTTT. Its protein product is CASSLEGHGGKLFF.

The chain is built from TRBV4-1 and TRBJ1-1; unclear D gene. This CDR3 comprises 15 residues. From germline, CDR1 is MGHRA and CDR2 YSYEKL. V was pared by 1 base and J by 7 bases, with 16 bases between. The CDR3 DNA reads TGCGCCAGCAGCCAAGCCGCGTCGACCCCGAGTGAAGCTTTCTTT. This sequence encodes CASSQAASTPSEAFF.

The rearrangement uses TRBV7-2 and TRBJ2-7, with 9 positions matching TRBD2. CDR3 size: 14 residues. Germline V CDR1 and CDR2: SGHTA, FQGNSA. V shed 3 bases, J shed 2 bases, and the junction held 2 bases outside the gene matches. DNA of the CDR3: TGTGCCAGCAGCTTCTGGACTAGCGCCTACGAGCAGTACTTC. It specifies CASSFWTSAYEQYF.

In DNA, the CDR3 is TGTGCCATCAGTGAGTTACGTGGGAGCGGGGAGACCCAGTACTTC. Protein: CAISELRGSGETQYF. V gene TRBV10-3 combines with J gene TRBJ2-5, with D possibly TRBD2 on 6 matching bases. V lost 1 base to trimming and J lost 5 bases, with 14 bases between them. The length of the CDR3 is 15 residues. From germline, CDR1 is ENHRY and CDR2 SYGVKD.

The CDR3 nucleotides read TGTGCCAGCAGCTTTATGAACAGGGGGAACACTGAAGCTTTCTTT. Amino acid sequence: CASSFMNRGNTEAFF. The J gene is TRBJ1-1, the V gene TRBV5-6; 7 nucleotides align to TRBD1. CDR3 length: 15 amino acids. Germline-derived CDR1 and CDR2 are SGHDT and YYEEEE. After removal of 2 bases from V and 1 base from J, the junction contained 5 bases not matched to a gene. Filled out from reference TRBV5-6 and TRBJ1-1, the complete variable domain reads DAGVTQSPTHLIKTRGQQVTLRCSPKSGHDTVSWYQQALGQGPQFIFQYYEEEERQRGNFPDRFSGHQFPNYSSELNVNALLLGDSALYLCASSFMNRGNTEAFFGQGTRLTVV.

Only one count was recorded for this clone. The chain has TRBV7-2 and TRBJ2-3, with D hard to call. Germline V gene sequence: CDR1 SGHTA, CDR2 FQGNSA. The CDR3 consists of 13 residues. With 6 bases removed from V and 0 bases from J, the gap between germline ends came to 7 bases. The CDR3 sequence: CASSQESTDTQYF. DNA of the CDR3: TGTGCCAGCAGTCAAGAAAGCACAGATACGCAGTATTTT.

This rearrangement joins TRBV30 to TRBJ2-5, with 9 bases identical to TRBD1. V lost 0 bases, J lost 5 bases, and 13 bases stayed unmatched. CDR3 length equals 17 residues. Germline V gene lookup returns CDR1 GTSNPN and CDR2 SVGIG (reference sequence). DNA for the CDR3: TGTGCCTGGAGTGTAGAGGGACAGGGCGTGAACTCTGAGACCCAGTACTTC. As protein: CAWSVEGQGVNSETQYF.

V usage is TRBV21-1 and J usage is TRBJ1-1. TRBV21-1 is marked as a pseudogene. The CDR3 sequence is 17 residues long. CDR3 amino acids: CASSKVLLVRVNTEAFF. The CDR3, as DNA: TGTGCCAGCAGCAAAGTTCTCCTCGTAAGGGTGAACACTGAAGCTTTCTTT.

This clone was seen a few times. The chain carries TRBV11-2 and TRBJ2-7; D might be TRBD1 (5 bases). The CDR3 has 14 residues. From germline, CDR1 is SGHAT and CDR2 FQNNGV. Trimming cost V 2 bases and J 5 bases, with 13 bases left between them. The chain's CDR3 is CASSLYRGGHEQYF. For the CDR3, the DNA is TGTGCCAGCAGCTTATATAGGGGTGGCCACGAGCAGTACTTC.

The V and J genes are TRBV6-5 and TRBJ2-7, with 8 bases matching TRBD2. Trimming cost V 2 bases and J 3 bases; bases outside gene matches: 3. This CDR3 is built from 14 residues. Germline V CDR1 and CDR2: MNHEY, SVGAGI. DNA of the CDR3: TGTGCCAGCAGTTACCAGAGCGGGAGCTACGAGCAGTACTTC. Translating gives CASSYQSGSYEQYF.

The chain recombines TRBV7-3 with TRBJ2-3, with a possible D match to TRBD2 (6 bases). Germline V CDR1 and CDR2: SGHTA, FQGTGA. With 4 bases removed from V and 5 bases from J, the gap between germline ends came to 10 bases. The CDR3 contains 13 residues. For the CDR3, the DNA is TGTGCCAGCAGCTCCCTGGGGGGAGATACGCAGTATTTT. Amino acid sequence: CASSSLGGDTQYF.

V and J are TRBV4-1 and TRBJ2-2; 7 bases align to TRBD2. CDR3 size: 20 residues. Trimming at V came to 5 bases and at J to 0 bases, leaving 18 bases not matched to a gene. Germline V gene data show CDR1 as MGHRA and CDR2 as YSYEKL. CDR3 in amino acids: CASSKLVAGITPANTGELFF. In nucleotides, the CDR3 is TGCGCCAGCAGCAAGCTGGTAGCGGGCATCACCCCCGCGAACACCGGGGAGCTGTTTTTT.

J is TRBJ1-6 and V is TRBV27; D is possibly TRBD1 (6 bases). Trimming took 6 bases from V and 10 from J, leaving 13 bases between them. In germline, CDR1 is MNHEY, CDR2 SMNVEV (reference sequence). This CDR3 comprises 13 residues. In DNA form, the CDR3 reads TGTGCCAGCAGGGAGGGGGGCCGGTCACCCCTCCACTTT. Its translation is CASREGGRSPLHF.

J is TRBJ1-2 and V is TRBV7-2; no reliable D call. The germline CDR1 and CDR2 sequences are SGHTA and FQGNSA. The germline V and J ends were trimmed by 1 base and 7 bases, with 10 bases remaining between them. The CDR3 is 13 residues long. CDR3 coding DNA: TGTGCCAGCAGCTTAGAGGGTTTCAGTGGCTACACCTTC. It specifies CASSLEGFSGYTF.

Comment on this clone: The junction and the germline gene differ at one end; a read error may be behind it. The gene calls are TRBV7-7 and TRBJ2-3, with D maybe TRBD1 (6 bases). Per germline, CDR1 SSHAT and CDR2 FNYEAQ (reference sequence). This CDR3 has 16 residues. CDR3 DNA sequence: TGTGCTAGCAGCAGGGGACAATTTCCTAGCACAGATACGCAGTATTTT. It specifies CASSRGQFPSTDTQYF. Full variable domain (rest looked up from reference TRBV7-7 and TRBJ2-3): GAGVSQSPRYKVTKRGQDVTLRCDPISSHATLYWYQQALGQGPEFLTYFNYEAQPDKSGLPSDRFSAERPEGSISTLTIQRTEQRDSAMYRCASSRGQFPSTDTQYFGPGTRLTVL.

This chain uses TRBV9 with TRBJ2-5; 13 bases fit TRBD2. The trim removed 2 bases at V and 7 bases at J, leaving 8 bases unmatched. Germline-derived CDR1 and CDR2 are SGDLS and YYNGEE. The CDR3 has 16 residues. CDR3 nucleotide sequence: TGTGCCAGCAGCGTGATGACTAGCGGGGGGTATGGGACCCAGTACTTC. Translating it yields CASSVMTSGGYGTQYF.

The V and J genes are TRBV19 and TRBJ2-2, with 8 positions matching TRBD1. With V trimmed by 10 bases and J by 1 base, 11 bases remained unmatched. CDR1 is LNHDA and CDR2 is SQIVND in the germline V gene (reference sequence). This CDR3 is 16 amino acids long. This CDR3 is CATRIPDRGNTGELFF. In DNA, the CDR3 is TGTGCCACCCGAATACCTGACAGGGGGAACACCGGGGAGCTGTTTTTT.

CDR3 sequence reads: CASRGARLSGELFF. CDR3 DNA sequence: TGTGCCAGCAGAGGGGCCCGGCTATCCGGGGAGCTGTTTTTT. The chain recombines TRBV2 with TRBJ2-2, with a weak D call TRBD1 (5 bases). Trimming stripped 6 bases from V and 6 bases from J, with 14 bases between. Germline V gene lookup returns CDR1 SNHLY and CDR2 FYNNEI. CDR3 size: 14 residues.